This TCR beta chain was recovered during a study of control samples from healthy donors and cancer patients. This CDR3 is built from 15 residues. With 0 bases removed from V and 3 bases from J, the gap between germline ends came to 9 bases. Germline CDR1 and CDR2: SGDLS and YYNGEE. This table comes from immunoSEQ multiplex PCR, and its TCRdb copy is limited to in-frame clones, with some not included. The sample lists approximately 160,000 clones, around 93% seen once, with over 4% in the top ten. The V call is TRBV9, the J call TRBJ2-2; D is unresolved. This receptor was obtained from a woman aged 60-75 years in good health. The sample comprised blood. The CDR3 DNA reads as TGTGCCAGCAGCGTAGACGGCTGGTACACCGGGGAGCTGTTTTTT. As protein: CASSVDGWYTGELFF.